This T cell receptor (beta chain) stems from a study of blood T cell repertoires in COVID-19. The wider study: There were acute and convalescent COVID-19 samples, and they came from the United States, Italy and Spain.

Trimming pared 2 bases from V and 5 bases from J, leaving 10 bases between. CDR3 length: 15 residues. In germline, CDR1 is SNHLY, CDR2 FYNNEI. How the authors handled the data: Amplification of reference gene primers provided the estimated nucleated cell counts. Libraries were prepared by immunoSEQ multiplex PCR; TCRdb keeps only in-frame clonotypes and omits some of them. Clone size and the V and J calls come from that table; the DNA yielded D and trimming. The sample lists fewer than 200,000 clones; more than 65% were seen once. The gene calls are TRBV2 and TRBJ1-6, with D uncertain. The receptor was derived from a man in his fifties or sixties who had recovered from COVID-19. The sample comprised PBMCs or T cells enriched from blood (not recorded which). The DNA of the CDR3 is TGTGCCAGCAGTGAAATGGGCCCTAATAATTCACCCCTCCACTTT. Residues: CASSEMGPNNSPLHF. The variable domain in full, with the rest retrieved from reference TRBV2 and TRBJ1-6, is EPEVTQTPSHQVTQMGQEVILRCVPISNHLYFYWYRQILGQKVEFLVSFYNNEISEKSEIFDDQFSVERPDGSNFTLKIRSTKLEDSAMYFCASSEMGPNNSPLHFGNGTRLTVT.